The 12 T cell receptor beta chains reported below all come from one sample, sequenced in a study of blood T cell repertoires in COVID-19. Assay: immunoSEQ multiplex PCR; the TCRdb copy retains only in-frame clones and omits some. This sample yields approximately 160,000 clones, of which around 84% are seen a single time; approximately 7% belongs to the top ten. Sequenced material: peripheral blood. The source of these receptors is a man between 45 and 60 years old with active or convalescent COVID-19.

The chain is built from TRBV2 and TRBJ2-3; tentative D call: TRBD2 (5 bases). The CDR3 runs 15 residues. Germline CDR1 SNHLY, CDR2 FYNNEI. V lost 8 bases and J 0 bases, leaving 15 bases between the germline ends. The CDR3 sequence is CASQREAESTDTQYF. The CDR3 DNA sequence: TGTGCCAGCCAGAGAGAAGCGGAGAGCACAGATACGCAGTATTTT.

The chain uses TRBV19 and TRBJ1-1; D uncertain. Germline CDR1 is LNHDA and CDR2 is SQIVND (reference sequence). The CDR3 is made up of 15 amino acids. Trimming stripped 5 bases from V and 4 bases from J, with 17 bases between. The CDR3 sequence is CASSSSGPGATEAFF. CDR3 coding DNA: TGTGCCAGTAGTTCCAGCGGACCAGGTGCCACTGAAGCTTTCTTT.

This chain joins TRBV7-2 and TRBJ2-3; D is possibly TRBD2 (6 bases). The CDR3 covers 14 residues. V lost 3 bases and J lost 5, with 12 bases in between. CDR1 SGHTA and CDR2 FQGNSA come from the germline V gene. In nucleotides, the CDR3 is TGTGCCAGCAGCTTGGGTAGCGGCAAAGATACGCAGTATTTT. This translates into CASSLGSGKDTQYF.

The V and J genes are TRBV3-1 (or the pseudogene TRBV3-2) and TRBJ1-6, with 8 bases identical to TRBD1. CDR3 length equals 15 residues. V gave up 1 base and J gave up 7 bases; unmatched junction bases: 3. Germline V gene lookup returns CDR1 LGHDT and CDR2 YNNKEL (reference sequence). In nucleotides, the CDR3 is TGTGCCAGCAGCCAAGGCAGGGGGCAGAATTCACCCCTCCACTTT. Translated, it gives CASSQGRGQNSPLHF.

Written as DNA, the CDR3 is TGTGCCAGCAGCTTGGAAGGGAGCGGGGTCCGCTCTGGAAACACCATATATTTT. Translating gives CASSLEGSGVRSGNTIYF. The chain employs TRBV5-8 and TRBJ1-3; D unclear. V was pared by 0 bases and J by 0 bases, with 16 bases between. The V gene's germline CDR1 is SGHTS and CDR2 YDEGEE. The CDR3 covers 18 residues.

The chain links TRBV12-3 or TRBV12-4 to TRBJ2-1; possibly TRBD1 for D (5 bases). This CDR3 spans 12 amino acids. V was shortened by 3 bases and J by 10 bases, with 10 bases between the two germline ends. Here the CDR3 reads CASSFRVGEQFF. For the CDR3, the DNA is TGTGCCAGCAGTTTCAGGGTGGGGGAGCAGTTCTTC.

The chain uses TRBV7-3 and TRBJ2-5; D may be TRBD1 (6 bases). V was shortened by 5 bases and J by 5 bases, with 18 bases between the two germline ends. The germline CDR1 and CDR2 sequences are SGHTA and FQGTGA. The length of the CDR3 is 15 residues. DNA of the CDR3: TGTGCCAGCAGCCCTCAAGGCAGGGGTGGTGAGACCCAGTACTTC. Amino acids: CASSPQGRGGETQYF. Looking up the rest from reference TRBV7-3 and TRBJ2-5 gives the full variable domain: GAGVSQTPSNKVTEKGKYVELRCDPISGHTALYWYRQSLGQGPEFLIYFQGTGAADDSGLPNDRFFAVRPEGSVSTLKIQRTERGDSAVYLCASSPQGRGGETQYFGPGTRLLVL.

The chain links TRBV18 to TRBJ1-2, with D maybe TRBD1 (6 bases). V was clipped by 2 bases and J by 2 bases, with 12 bases between them. CDR3 length: 15 residues. Germline V lookup: CDR1 KGHSH, CDR2 LQKENI. CDR3 coding DNA: TGTGCCAGCTCACCAGGGGGCTGGGGAAACTATGGCTACACCTTC. Protein product: CASSPGGWGNYGYTF.

The V and J genes are TRBV3-1 (or the pseudogene TRBV3-2) and TRBJ1-5; D uncertain. V was cut by 4 bases and J by 0 bases, with 16 bases left in between. Germline CDR1 is LGHDT and CDR2 is YNNKEL (reference sequence). This CDR3 has 17 amino acids. CDR3 bases: TGTGCCAGCAGCCCCGGAGGAGTTCGAAATAGCAATCAGCCCCAGCATTTT. Its translation: CASSPGGVRNSNQPQHF.

J is TRBJ2-2 and V is TRBV4-2; 7 bases are a match to TRBD2. With 3 bases clipped from V and 4 bases from J, the junction kept 8 bases outside the gene matches. The CDR3 is 16 amino acids. Per the germline V gene, CDR1 is LGHNA and CDR2 is YNFKEQ. CDR3 coding DNA: TGTGCCAGCAGCCAGGAAAGCGGGACCGGCACCGGGGAGCTGTTTTTT. As protein: CASSQESGTGTGELFF.

This sequence joins TRBV29-1 and TRBJ1-1, with a weak D call TRBD1 (5 bases). V shed 3 bases and J shed 4 bases, with 9 bases lying between them. This CDR3 has 12 amino acids. CDR1 and CDR2 from the germline V gene are SQVTM and ANQGSEA. Here the CDR3 DNA reads TGCAGCGTTGAGGGGGGGTTCACTGAAGCTTTCTTT. Translating gives CSVEGGFTEAFF. The full variable domain, in which reference TRBV29-1 and TRBJ1-1 provide the parts outside the CDR3, is SAVISQKPSRDICQRGTSLTIQCQVDSQVTMMFWYRQQPGQSLTLIATANQGSEATYESGFVIDKFPISRPNLTFSTLTVSNMSPEDSSIYLCSVEGGFTEAFFGQGTRLTVV.

The chain combines TRBV24-1 with TRBJ2-3; 9 bases are a match to TRBD2. From germline, CDR1 is KGHDR and CDR2 SFDVKD. The CDR3 has 13 amino acids. Trimming took 8 bases from V and 4 from J; bases not matched to a gene: 3. The CDR3 DNA sequence: TGTGCCACCACAGCGGGAGGAGCAGATACGCAGTATTTT. As protein: CATTAGGADTQYF.